The 15 T cell receptor beta chains listed next were all sequenced from one sample in a study of cytomegalovirus exposure and HLA in healthy donors. Sequenced by immunoSEQ multiplex PCR; TCRdb stores in-frame clones only, minus some. This table has over 150,000 clones, less than 90% appearing once. Sequencing was carried out using PBMCs. The receptors here all came from a man between 18 and 29 years old in good health and CMV-seropositive.

The chain has TRBV5-4 and TRBJ1-2; 7 bases map to TRBD1. The CDR3 has 13 amino acids. Looked up from germline, CDR1 is SGHNT and CDR2 is YYREEE (reference sequence). Losses at the gene ends were 3 bases for V and 8 bases for J; bases not matched to a gene: 7. The CDR3 loop is CASSSYTGVGYTF. The CDR3, as DNA: TGTGCCAGCAGCTCCTACACAGGGGTCGGCTACACCTTC.

V is TRBV7-9 and J is TRBJ2-3; D ambiguous. Germline V gene data show CDR1 as SEHNR and CDR2 as FQNEAQ (reference sequence). There are 11 residues in the CDR3. V was shortened by 5 bases and J by 6 bases, with 6 bases between the two germline ends. This CDR3 reads CASSRSDTQYF. CDR3 bases: TGTGCCAGCAGCCGGAGTGATACGCAGTATTTT.

The chain couples TRBV5-8 to TRBJ2-7; 7 bases agree with TRBD1. V shed 4 bases, J shed 0 bases, and the junction held 10 bases outside the gene matches. Germline V gene sequence: CDR1 SGHTS, CDR2 YDEGEE. The CDR3 extends over 16 amino acids. In DNA form, the CDR3 reads TGTGCCAGCAGCAGCTACAGGGGAAAGAGCTCCTACGAGCAGTACTTC. Its protein is CASSSYRGKSSYEQYF.

The chain has TRBV19 and TRBJ2-7; 7 nucleotides align to TRBD1. Germline lookup yields CDR1 LNHDA and CDR2 SQIVND (reference sequence). The CDR3 contains 15 residues. The V gene end was trimmed by 3 bases and the J gene end by 3 bases; junction bases not matched to a gene: 8. The CDR3 sequence: CASSMAGTDNYEQYF. CDR3 bases: TGTGCCAGTAGTATGGCCGGGACAGATAACTACGAGCAGTACTTC.

CDR3 nucleotides: TGTGCCAGCAGTTTACGGGGGTCCCCCTATGGCTACACCTTC. This codes for CASSLRGSPYGYTF. The J gene is TRBJ1-2, the V gene TRBV27, with a weak D call TRBD1 (5 bases). Germline CDR1 MNHEY, CDR2 SMNVEV (reference sequence). The V and J ends lost 2 bases and 4 bases respectively, with 11 bases between them. The CDR3 consists of 14 residues.

This chain links TRBV6-5 with TRBJ1-3; D gene uncertain. Germline lookup yields CDR1 MNHEY and CDR2 SVGAGI. Between the trimmed V and J ends, which lost 6 bases and 0 bases, there was a span of 6 bases. CDR3 length: 13 residues. CDR3 loop: CASSPVSGNTIYF. CDR3 nucleotide sequence: TGTGCCAGCAGCCCCGTCTCTGGAAACACCATATATTTT.

V usage is TRBV27 and J usage is TRBJ1-5; the D gene is possibly TRBD1 (6 bases). Germline V CDR1 and CDR2: MNHEY, SMNVEV (reference sequence). With 2 bases removed from V and 4 bases from J, the gap between germline ends came to 12 bases. The CDR3 runs to 15 residues. DNA for the CDR3: TGTGCCAGCAGTTTACGGGGGGCATCTAATCAGCCCCAGCATTTT. It yields the protein CASSLRGASNQPQHF.

V usage is TRBV4-3 and J usage is TRBJ2-1; 7 positions agree with TRBD1. CDR1 LGHNA and CDR2 YSLEER come from the germline V gene. This CDR3 is built from 15 residues. J gave up 3 bases and V 1 base, and 3 bases lay outside the gene matches. CDR3 nucleotide sequence: TGCGCCAGCAGCCAAGTAGACAGGGACTACAATGAGCAGTTCTTC. Translated: CASSQVDRDYNEQFF.

This chain links TRBV27 with TRBJ2-7, with 8 bases matching TRBD1. CDR1 is MNHEY and CDR2 is SMNVEV in the germline V gene (reference sequence). V lost 5 bases and J lost 4; bases outside the gene matches: 10. The CDR3 has 15 amino acids. The CDR3 DNA is TGTGCCAGCAGTCCGCTGCCAGGGGGCTGGTACGAGCAGTACTTC. It is translated as CASSPLPGGWYEQYF.

The chain has TRBV5-4 and TRBJ2-5; TRBD1 aligns across 8 bases. The V gene end was trimmed by 4 bases and the J gene end by 4 bases; junction bases not matched to a gene: 12. Germline CDR1 is SGHNT and CDR2 is YYREEE (reference sequence). The CDR3 is made up of 16 amino acids. The CDR3 spells CASSVWMGQVRETQYF. Here the CDR3 DNA reads TGTGCCAGCAGCGTCTGGATGGGACAGGTTAGAGAGACCCAGTACTTC.

This clone appeared a single time. The J gene is TRBJ2-2, the V gene TRBV7-6; 10 nucleotides agree with TRBD2. From germline, CDR1 is SGHVS and CDR2 FNYEAQ. V was clipped by 5 bases and J by 4 bases; unmatched bases: 7. The length of the CDR3 is 16 residues. CDR3 coding DNA: TGTGCCAGCAGCACAAGCGGGGGGGCGGGCACCGGGGAGCTGTTTTTT. Amino acids: CASSTSGGAGTGELFF.

The V and J genes are TRBV7-3 and TRBJ2-3; TRBD2 matches at 13 bases. The CDR3 sequence is 18 residues long. The trim removed 1 base at V and 4 bases at J, leaving 8 bases unmatched. Germline V gene sequence: CDR1 SGHTA, CDR2 FQGTGA. DNA of the CDR3: TGTGCCAGCAGCTTAAATATCCCACTAGCGGGGGGGCCAGATACGCAGTATTTT. Amino acid sequence: CASSLNIPLAGGPDTQYF.

V gene TRBV5-1 combines with J gene TRBJ1-1, with 10 bases fitting TRBD1. With 4 bases clipped from V and 4 bases from J, the junction kept 4 bases outside the gene matches. CDR1 SGHRS and CDR2 YFSETQ come from the germline V gene. The CDR3 runs to 14 residues. CDR3 sequence reads: CASSQGQGSTEAFF. Here the CDR3 DNA reads TGCGCCAGCAGCCAGGGACAGGGGTCCACTGAAGCTTTCTTT. The variable domain in full, completed from reference TRBV5-1 and TRBJ1-1, reads KAGVTQTPRYLIKTRGQQVTLSCSPISGHRSVSWYQQTPGQGLQFLFEYFSETQRNKGNFPGRFSGRQFSNSRSEMNVSTLELGDSALYLCASSQGQGSTEAFFGQGTRLTVV.

This chain uses TRBV9 with TRBJ2-2; 7 bases map to TRBD1. V was clipped by 5 bases and J by 1 base; unmatched bases: 8. This CDR3 is built from 16 residues. Germline assignment: CDR1 SGDLS and CDR2 YYNGEE. CDR3 DNA: TGTGCCAGCAGATCAGACAGGGAAGAGAACACCGGGGAGCTGTTTTTT. Translated: CASRSDREENTGELFF.

The V gene is TRBV7-7, the J gene TRBJ2-1; 11 positions match TRBD2. The CDR3 runs 16 residues. CDR1 is SSHAT and CDR2 is FNYEAQ in the germline V gene (reference sequence). V lost 5 bases and J lost 7; bases outside the gene matches: 10. The CDR3 DNA sequence: TGTGCCAGCAGCATGTTAGCGGGAGGGCCGTGGAATGAGCAGTTCTTC. Protein product: CASSMLAGGPWNEQFF.